This T cell receptor (beta chain) was identified during a study of blood T cell repertoires in COVID-19. Across the whole study: From the United States, Italy and Spain came samples of acute and convalescent COVID-19. From T cells, B-cell-depleted T cells, or PBMCs came the material, which was cDNA or gDNA.

Original analysis: For nucleated cells, counts were estimated from reference gene primer amplification. The protocol was immunoSEQ multiplex PCR, while the TCRdb copy is restricted to in-frame clones and leaves out a portion. V and J calls and clone size are as listed in that table; D and trimming were resolved from the DNA. The table includes over 20,000 clones, more than 90% detected once. Sequencing was done on a sample of peripheral blood. The sequence came from a man aged 65 to 85 with active COVID-19.

Here the CDR3 DNA reads TGTGCCAGCACCCCCCATAGGGGGCAATACGAGCAGTACTTC. Translating it yields CASTPHRGQYEQYF. This chain connects TRBV6-2 or TRBV6-3 to TRBJ2-7; 7 nucleotides align to TRBD1. Germline V gene data show CDR1 as MNHEY and CDR2 as SVGEGT. The ends lost 7 bases at V and 4 bases at J; junction bases unmatched: 10. The CDR3 extends over 14 amino acids.